This entry describes one T cell receptor beta chain. Enrollment of patients from Seattle took place during active infection, with longitudinal follow-up. The data are from a study of blood T cell repertoires in COVID-19. Study in general: From the United States, Italy and Spain came samples of acute and convalescent COVID-19. Sample material is recorded as cDNA or gDNA derived from T cells, B-cell-depleted T cells, or PBMCs.

Per the authors' pipeline: It was from reference gene primer amplification that nucleated cell counts were estimated. TCRdb keeps only in-frame clones here, not all; method: immunoSEQ multiplex PCR. Clone size and V and J calls were adopted from that table, with D and trimming inferred from the DNA. The sample lists fewer than 200,000 clones, 75% to 85% seen once, with approximately 12% in the top ten. The V gene's germline CDR1 is SGHNT and CDR2 YYREEE (reference sequence). The CDR3 loop spans 14 amino acids. V gave up 1 base and J gave up 5 bases, with 12 bases separating them. V is TRBV5-4 and J is TRBJ1-1, with D possibly TRBD1 on 5 matching bases. This clonotype originated in a woman aged 80 or over with COVID-19, enrolled during active disease. Sequencing was carried out using peripheral blood. The CDR3 DNA sequence: TGTGCCAGCAGCTTGCCAGGGTCGGAGACTGAAGCTTTCTTT. It specifies CASSLPGSETEAFF.